One and the same sample provided the 14 T cell receptor beta chains below, sequenced in a study of T-cell memory formation after mild COVID-19. TCRdb independently ran MiXCR on the 5' RACE reads; one entry per CDR3 protein. The sample yields 300,000 to 400,000 distinct CDR3 sequences, around 13% seen once. The sample comprised PBMCs or a T cell subset sorted from them (not recorded which). The receptors were sampled from a man younger than 30 who had mild COVID-19 (a few samples of this study predate the infection). Cell type and time point are not known.

The gene calls are TRBV19 and TRBJ1-5; a possible D gene is TRBD1 (6 bases). Germline CDR1 and CDR2: LNHDA and SQIVND (reference sequence). V was clipped by 6 bases and J by 5 bases, with 17 bases between them. CDR3 length: 15 residues. CDR3 coding DNA: TGTGCCAGTAGCGGGGACATTGGTTATGATCAGCCCCAGCATTTT. It yields the protein CASSGDIGYDQPQHF.

This CDR3 is CSAREVGAYNEQFF. DNA for the CDR3: TGCAGTGCTAGAGAGGTGGGAGCCTACAATGAGCAGTTCTTC. The V and J genes are TRBV20-1 and TRBJ2-1; a weak D match, TRBD2 (5 bases). This CDR3 has 14 amino acids. V gave up 0 bases and J gave up 2 bases, with 8 bases separating them. Germline values: CDR1 DFQATT, CDR2 SNEGSKA (reference sequence).

This clonotype showed up just a few times. The chain couples TRBV4-3 to TRBJ2-4, with 7 positions matching TRBD2. The CDR3 has 16 residues. Germline V gene sequence: CDR1 LGHNA, CDR2 YSLEER. The V gene end was trimmed by 1 base and the J gene end by 2 bases; junction bases not matched to a gene: 5. CDR3 sequence reads: CASSQAAGGSKNIQYF. In nucleotides, the CDR3 is TGCGCCAGCAGCCAAGCGGCCGGGGGGTCCAAAAACATTCAGTACTTC.

CDR3 DNA sequence: TGCAGCGTAGAGTATAGGCCCGATCAGCCCCAGCATTTT. Its protein is CSVEYRPDQPQHF. This chain connects TRBV29-1 to TRBJ1-5, with D uncertain. CDR3 length equals 13 residues. Germline lookup yields CDR1 SQVTM and CDR2 ANQGSEA. Trimming took 6 bases from V and 5 from J, leaving 14 bases between them. The entire variable domain, with the rest obtained from reference TRBV29-1 and TRBJ1-5, is as follows: SAVISQKPSRDICQRGTSLTIQCQVDSQVTMMFWYRQQPGQSLTLIATANQGSEATYESGFVIDKFPISRPNLTFSTLTVSNMSPEDSSIYLCSVEYRPDQPQHFGDGTRLSIL.

This clonotype showed up just a few times. The chain links TRBV18 to TRBJ2-7; maybe TRBD2 (6 bases). Trimming removed 3 bases from V and 6 bases from J, with 15 bases in between. The germline gives CDR1 KGHSH, CDR2 LQKENI. This CDR3 spans 14 amino acids. The CDR3 DNA sequence: TGTGCCAGCTCACCCTCTAGCGTGGGAGGCGAGCAGTACTTC. Amino acid sequence: CASSPSSVGGEQYF.

This clonotype has a single count. This sequence joins TRBV12-3 or TRBV12-4 and TRBJ1-1; possible D gene TRBD1, 6 bases. V dropped 2 bases and J dropped 2 bases, with 21 bases sitting between them. The CDR3 runs 18 residues. The CDR3 region is CASSLLGRGLRVNTEAFF. The CDR3, as DNA: TGTGCCAGCAGTTTATTGGGCAGGGGACTGAGGGTTAACACTGAAGCTTTCTTT.

In this sample, this clonotype turned up a few times. The chain uses TRBV11-2 and TRBJ2-1; possibly TRBD2 for D (6 bases). Germline V lookup: CDR1 SGHAT, CDR2 FQNNGV. V gave up 2 bases and J gave up 7 bases, with 12 bases separating them. This CDR3 has 14 amino acids. CDR3 sequence (DNA): TGTGCCAGCAGCTTATCTGTTGGGGGGAATGAGCAGTTCTTC. This gives the protein CASSLSVGGNEQFF.

This clonotype has just a few counts. The chain couples TRBV7-2 to TRBJ1-5; 10 nucleotides align to TRBD1. V gave up 5 bases and J gave up 14 bases; unmatched junction bases: 18. The CDR3 runs to 16 residues. Germline CDR1 SGHTA, CDR2 FQGNSA. The CDR3 reads CASSPSGGTGELSKHF. The CDR3 region has the DNA TGTGCCAGCAGCCCCTCAGGGGGGACAGGGGAGCTCTCAAAGCATTTT.

The chain joins TRBV4-2 to TRBJ2-7, with D tentatively TRBD1 (5 bases). V gave up 1 base and J gave up 2 bases, with 12 bases separating them. CDR1 and CDR2 from the germline V gene are LGHNA and YNFKEQ. CDR3 length: 15 residues. CDR3 region: CASSQASGITYEQYV. The CDR3 bases are TGTGCCAGCAGCCAAGCCTCAGGGATAACCTACGAGCAGTACGTC.

In this sample, this clonotype turned up a few times. Here the CDR3 DNA reads TGCAGCGTTGCCTATTACTATGGCTACACCTTC. Translation: CSVAYYYGYTF. The chain recombines TRBV29-1 with TRBJ1-2; D is undetermined. The CDR3 has 11 residues. The germline CDR1 and CDR2 sequences are SQVTM and ANQGSEA. The V end lost 4 bases, the J end lost 3 bases, and 6 bases lay between the germline ends.

In its sample, this clonotype was seen many times. This CDR3 is CASSQELAGGADTQYF. The CDR3 coding sequence is TGCGCCAGCAGCCAAGAGCTAGCGGGGGGCGCAGATACGCAGTATTTT. The chain links TRBV4-1 to TRBJ2-3, with 11 nucleotides matching TRBD2. V dropped 0 bases and J dropped 4; count of bases not matched to a gene: 3. Germline V gives CDR1 MGHRA, CDR2 YSYEKL. The CDR3 is made up of 16 amino acids.

V gene TRBV20-1 combines with J gene TRBJ2-1; 9 bases fit TRBD2. Per the germline V gene, CDR1 is DFQATT and CDR2 is SNEGSKA (reference sequence). V lost 5 bases, J lost 5 bases, and 10 bases stayed unmatched. The CDR3 covers 15 residues. The CDR3 here is CSADDPGLADNEQFF. CDR3 DNA sequence: TGCAGTGCTGATGATCCGGGACTAGCAGACAATGAGCAGTTCTTC.

This clonotype occurred a few times. This rearrangement joins TRBV7-2 to TRBJ1-2; D call uncertain. Trimming removed 6 bases from V and 1 base from J, with 9 bases in between. The CDR3 runs to 13 residues. Germline CDR1 SGHTA, CDR2 FQGNSA. The CDR3 here is CASSPDNNYGYTF. As DNA, the CDR3 is TGTGCCAGCAGTCCCGACAATAACTATGGCTACACCTTC.

The sample holds a few counts of this clonotype. The chain has TRBV10-3 and TRBJ2-5; D is possibly TRBD2 (5 bases). This CDR3 contains 15 residues. The ends were cut back, 3 bases at V and 3 bases at J, with 14 bases in the middle. The V gene's germline CDR1 is ENHRY and CDR2 SYGVKD. The chain's CDR3 is CAISDPAATKETQYF. CDR3 bases: TGTGCCATCAGTGATCCAGCGGCCACGAAAGAGACCCAGTACTTC.